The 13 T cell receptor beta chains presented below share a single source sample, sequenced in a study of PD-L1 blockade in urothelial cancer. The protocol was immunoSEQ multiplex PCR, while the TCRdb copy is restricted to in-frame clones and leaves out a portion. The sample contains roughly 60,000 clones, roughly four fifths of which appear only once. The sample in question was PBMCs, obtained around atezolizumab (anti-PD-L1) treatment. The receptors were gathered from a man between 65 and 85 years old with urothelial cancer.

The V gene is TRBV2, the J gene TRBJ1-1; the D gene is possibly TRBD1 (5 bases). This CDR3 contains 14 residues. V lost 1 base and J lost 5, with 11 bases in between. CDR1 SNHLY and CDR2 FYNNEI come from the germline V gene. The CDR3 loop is CASSEESGWTEAFF. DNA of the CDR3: TGTGCCAGCAGTGAAGAGTCAGGGTGGACTGAAGCTTTCTTT.

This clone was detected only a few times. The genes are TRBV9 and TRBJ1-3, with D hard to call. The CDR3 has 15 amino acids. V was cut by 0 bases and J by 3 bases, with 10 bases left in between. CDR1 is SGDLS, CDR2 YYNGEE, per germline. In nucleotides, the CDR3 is TGTGCCAGCAGCGTAGGAGGCGGTGGTGGAAACACCATATATTTT. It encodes CASSVGGGGGNTIYF.

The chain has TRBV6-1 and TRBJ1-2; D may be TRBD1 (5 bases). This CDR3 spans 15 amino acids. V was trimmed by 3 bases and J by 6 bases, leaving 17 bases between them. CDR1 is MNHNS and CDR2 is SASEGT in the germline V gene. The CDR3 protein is CASSESVGGWNGYTF. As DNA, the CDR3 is TGTGCCAGCAGTGAGTCGGTGGGGGGTTGGAATGGCTACACCTTC.

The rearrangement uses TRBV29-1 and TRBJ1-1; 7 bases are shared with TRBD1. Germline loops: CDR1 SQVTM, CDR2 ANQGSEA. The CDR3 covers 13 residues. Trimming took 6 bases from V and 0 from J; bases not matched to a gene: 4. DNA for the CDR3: TGCAGCGTATTGACAGGGATGAACACTGAAGCTTTCTTT. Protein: CSVLTGMNTEAFF.

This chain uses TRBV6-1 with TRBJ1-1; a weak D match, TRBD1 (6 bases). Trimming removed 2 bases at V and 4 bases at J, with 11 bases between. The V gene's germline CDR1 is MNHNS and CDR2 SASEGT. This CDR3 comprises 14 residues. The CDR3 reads CASSEQGRVTEAFF. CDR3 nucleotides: TGTGCCAGCAGTGAACAGGGGCGGGTCACTGAAGCTTTCTTT.

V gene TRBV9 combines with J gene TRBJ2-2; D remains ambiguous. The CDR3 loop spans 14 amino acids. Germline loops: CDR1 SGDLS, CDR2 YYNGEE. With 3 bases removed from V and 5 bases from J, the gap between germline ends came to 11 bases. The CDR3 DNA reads TGTGCCAGCAGCGCCTCTACTCGGACCGGGGAGCTGTTTTTT. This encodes CASSASTRTGELFF.

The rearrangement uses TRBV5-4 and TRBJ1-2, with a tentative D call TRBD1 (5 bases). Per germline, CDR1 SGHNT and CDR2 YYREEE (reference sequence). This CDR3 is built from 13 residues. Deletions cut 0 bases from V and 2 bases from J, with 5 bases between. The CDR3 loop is CASSLGQNYGYTF. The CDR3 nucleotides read TGTGCCAGCAGCTTGGGACAGAACTATGGCTACACCTTC.

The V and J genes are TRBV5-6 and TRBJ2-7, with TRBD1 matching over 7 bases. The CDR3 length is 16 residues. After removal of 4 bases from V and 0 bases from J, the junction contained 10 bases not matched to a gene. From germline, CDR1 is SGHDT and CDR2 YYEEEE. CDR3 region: CASSLKGQRFSYEQYF. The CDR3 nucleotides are TGTGCCAGCAGCCTGAAGGGACAGCGCTTCTCCTACGAGCAGTACTTC.

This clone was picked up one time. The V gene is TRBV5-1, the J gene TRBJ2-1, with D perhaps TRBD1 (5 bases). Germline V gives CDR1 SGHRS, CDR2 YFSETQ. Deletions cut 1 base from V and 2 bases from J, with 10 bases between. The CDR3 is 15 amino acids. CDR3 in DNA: TGCGCCAGCAGCTTGCAGGGCGATGCCTACAATGAGCAGTTCTTC. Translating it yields CASSLQGDAYNEQFF.

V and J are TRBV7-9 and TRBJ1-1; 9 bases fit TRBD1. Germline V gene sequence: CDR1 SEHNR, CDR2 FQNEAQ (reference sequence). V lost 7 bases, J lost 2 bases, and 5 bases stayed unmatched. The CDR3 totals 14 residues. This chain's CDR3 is CASTRQGENTEAFF. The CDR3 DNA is TGTGCCAGCACCCGACAGGGGGAAAACACTGAAGCTTTCTTT.

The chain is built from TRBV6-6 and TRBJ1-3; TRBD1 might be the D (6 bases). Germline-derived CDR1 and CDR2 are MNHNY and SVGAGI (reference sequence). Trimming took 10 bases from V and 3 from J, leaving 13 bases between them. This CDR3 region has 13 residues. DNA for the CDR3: TGTGCCACCCAGACAGGCATTGGAAACACCATATATTTT. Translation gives CATQTGIGNTIYF.

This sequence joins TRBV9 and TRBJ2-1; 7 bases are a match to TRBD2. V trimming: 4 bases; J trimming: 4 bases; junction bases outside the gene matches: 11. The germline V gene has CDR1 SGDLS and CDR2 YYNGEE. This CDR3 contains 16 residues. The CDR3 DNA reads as TGTGCCAGCAGCCCCTCAGGAAGCGGGGCTTACAATGAGCAGTTCTTC. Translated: CASSPSGSGAYNEQFF.

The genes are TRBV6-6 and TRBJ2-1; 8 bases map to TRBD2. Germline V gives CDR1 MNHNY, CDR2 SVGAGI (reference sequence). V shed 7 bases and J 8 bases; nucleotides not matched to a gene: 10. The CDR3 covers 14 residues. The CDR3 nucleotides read TGTGCCAGCAAAACTAGCGGAGGCAACTATGAGCAGTTCTTC. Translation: CASKTSGGNYEQFF.